The clone carrying this T cell receptor (beta chain) was counted only a few times. Seattle's cohort entered during active infection and was followed longitudinally. The data were obtained in a study of blood T cell repertoires in COVID-19. Turning to the study itself: Donors in the United States, Italy and Spain gave samples during acute or convalescent COVID-19. T cells, B-cell-depleted T cells, or PBMCs provided the cDNA or gDNA that served as material.

The CDR3 loop spans 13 amino acids. CDR1 and CDR2 from the germline V gene are SGHRS and YFSETQ. The germline V and J ends were trimmed by 5 bases and 10 bases, with 13 bases remaining between them. How the authors handled the data: Counts of nucleated cells, estimated from reference gene primer amplification, were obtained. Only in-frame clones appear in the TCRdb table, and some are missing; sequencing was by immunoSEQ multiplex PCR. For V, J and clone size, that table is used; D and trimming come from the DNA. In the table there are some 160,000 clones, around 85% of which are singletons. J is TRBJ1-6 and V is TRBV5-1, with D perhaps TRBD1 (6 bases). Source material: peripheral blood. This TCR was recovered from a woman aged 80 or older with COVID-19, enrolled during active disease. The chain's CDR3 is CASREQGNSPLHF. DNA of the CDR3: TGCGCCAGCAGAGAACAGGGTAACTCACCCCTCCACTTT.